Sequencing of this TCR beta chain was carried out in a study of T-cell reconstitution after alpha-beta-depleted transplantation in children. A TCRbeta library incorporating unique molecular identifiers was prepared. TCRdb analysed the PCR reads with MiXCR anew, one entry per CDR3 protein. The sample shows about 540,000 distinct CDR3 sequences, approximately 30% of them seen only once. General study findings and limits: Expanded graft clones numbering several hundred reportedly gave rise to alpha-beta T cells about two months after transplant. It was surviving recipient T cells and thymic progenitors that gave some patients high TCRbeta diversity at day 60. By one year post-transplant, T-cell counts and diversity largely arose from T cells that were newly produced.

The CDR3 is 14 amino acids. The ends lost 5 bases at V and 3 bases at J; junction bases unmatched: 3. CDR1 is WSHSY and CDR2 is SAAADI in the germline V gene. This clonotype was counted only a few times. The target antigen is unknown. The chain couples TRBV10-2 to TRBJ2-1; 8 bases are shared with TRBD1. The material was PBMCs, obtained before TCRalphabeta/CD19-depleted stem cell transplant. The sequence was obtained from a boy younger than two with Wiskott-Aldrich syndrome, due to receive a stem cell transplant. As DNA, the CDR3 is TGCGCCAGCAGTCAGGACAGGGACTACAATGAGCAGTTCTTC. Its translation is CASSQDRDYNEQFF.